This T cell receptor (delta chain) appears in the sequencing data of a study of gamma-delta T cells after stem cell transplantation. This clone was observed a handful of times. This DNA's translation differs at residue 11 from TCRdb's protein, which comes from a much larger clone; a read error is likely, and the protein shown is translated from the DNA. TCRdb re-called the RT-PCR reads with CATT. Here the sample spans 1,200 to 1,500 delta-chain clones, around 12% being singletons. CDR1 GEAIGNYY and CDR2 EKD come from the germline V gene. After removal of 3 bases from V and 7 bases from J, the junction contained 13 bases not matched to a gene. The CDR3 is 15 residues long.

The chain uses TRDV2 and TRDJ1; the match to TRDD3 covers 7 bases. Sequencing input: gamma-delta T cells. The TCR originated in a human donor. It is not recorded whose cells these are; they may come from a transplant donor. In DNA form, the CDR3 reads TGTGCCTGTGACTACCTACGTGGGGGGATGGGTAAACTCATCTTT. Translated: CACDYLRGGMGKLIF.